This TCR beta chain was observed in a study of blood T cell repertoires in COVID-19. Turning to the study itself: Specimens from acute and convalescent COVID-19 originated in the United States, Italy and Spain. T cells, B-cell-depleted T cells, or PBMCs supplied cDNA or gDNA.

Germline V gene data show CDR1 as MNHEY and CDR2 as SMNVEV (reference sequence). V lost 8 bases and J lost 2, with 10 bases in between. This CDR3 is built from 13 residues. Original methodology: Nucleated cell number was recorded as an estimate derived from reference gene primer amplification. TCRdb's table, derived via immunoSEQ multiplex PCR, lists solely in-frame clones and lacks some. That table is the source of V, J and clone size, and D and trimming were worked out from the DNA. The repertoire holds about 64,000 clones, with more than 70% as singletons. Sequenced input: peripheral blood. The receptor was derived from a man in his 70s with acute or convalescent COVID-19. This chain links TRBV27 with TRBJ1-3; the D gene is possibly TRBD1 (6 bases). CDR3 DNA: TGTGCCAGCGCACAGGGAACTGGAAACACCATATATTTT. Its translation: CASAQGTGNTIYF.